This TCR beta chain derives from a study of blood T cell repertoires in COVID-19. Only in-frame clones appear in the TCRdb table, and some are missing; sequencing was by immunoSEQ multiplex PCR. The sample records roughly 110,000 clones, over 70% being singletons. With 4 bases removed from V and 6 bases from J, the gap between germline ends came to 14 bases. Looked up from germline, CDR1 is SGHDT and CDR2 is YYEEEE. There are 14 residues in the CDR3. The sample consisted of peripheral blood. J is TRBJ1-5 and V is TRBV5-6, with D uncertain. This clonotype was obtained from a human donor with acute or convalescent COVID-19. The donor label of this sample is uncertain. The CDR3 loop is CASSGRRRGQPQHF. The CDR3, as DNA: TGTGCCAGCAGCGGTCGACGGCGGGGTCAGCCCCAGCATTTT.